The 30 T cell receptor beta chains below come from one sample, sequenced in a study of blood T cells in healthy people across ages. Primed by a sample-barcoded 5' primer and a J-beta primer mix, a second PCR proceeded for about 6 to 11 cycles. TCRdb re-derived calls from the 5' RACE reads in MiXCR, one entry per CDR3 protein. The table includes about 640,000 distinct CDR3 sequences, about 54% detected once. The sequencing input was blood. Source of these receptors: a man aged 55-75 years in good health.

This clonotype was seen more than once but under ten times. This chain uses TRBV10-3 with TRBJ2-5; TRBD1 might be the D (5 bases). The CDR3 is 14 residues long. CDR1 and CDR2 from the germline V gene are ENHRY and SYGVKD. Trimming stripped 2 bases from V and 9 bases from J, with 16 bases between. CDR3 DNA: TGTGCCATCAGTGAGGCGAAGGGGCGGTCGTCCCAGTACTTC. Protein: CAISEAKGRSSQYF.

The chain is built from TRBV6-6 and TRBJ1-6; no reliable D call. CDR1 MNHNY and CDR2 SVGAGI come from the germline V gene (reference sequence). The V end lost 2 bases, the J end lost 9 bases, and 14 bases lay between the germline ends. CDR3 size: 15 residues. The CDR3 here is CASSYEGHQSSPLHF. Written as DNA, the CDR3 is TGTGCCAGCAGTTACGAGGGTCACCAAAGTTCACCCCTCCACTTT.

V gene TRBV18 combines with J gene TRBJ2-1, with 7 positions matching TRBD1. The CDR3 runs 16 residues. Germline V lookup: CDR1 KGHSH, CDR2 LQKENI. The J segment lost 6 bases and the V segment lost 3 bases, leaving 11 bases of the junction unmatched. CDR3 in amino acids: CASSPTGDLSVNEQFF. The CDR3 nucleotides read TGTGCCAGCTCACCTACAGGGGATTTAAGCGTCAATGAGCAGTTCTTC.

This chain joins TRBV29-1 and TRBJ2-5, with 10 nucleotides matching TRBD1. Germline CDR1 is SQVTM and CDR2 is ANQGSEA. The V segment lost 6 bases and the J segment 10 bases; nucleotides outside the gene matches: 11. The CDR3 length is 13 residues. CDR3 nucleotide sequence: TGCAGCGTGGGACAGGGGAACCACGGTATCCAGTACTTC. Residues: CSVGQGNHGIQYF.

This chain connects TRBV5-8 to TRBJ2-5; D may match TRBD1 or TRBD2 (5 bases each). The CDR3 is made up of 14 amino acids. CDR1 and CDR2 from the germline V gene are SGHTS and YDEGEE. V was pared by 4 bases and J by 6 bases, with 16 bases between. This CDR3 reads CASSDPGTTQTQYF. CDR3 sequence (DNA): TGTGCCAGCAGCGATCCCGGGACCACCCAGACCCAGTACTTC.

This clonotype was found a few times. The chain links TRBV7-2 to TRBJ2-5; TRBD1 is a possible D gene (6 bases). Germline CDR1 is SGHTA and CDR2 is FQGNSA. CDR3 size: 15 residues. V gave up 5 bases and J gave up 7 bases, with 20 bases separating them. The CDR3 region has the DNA TGTGCCAGCAGCCTAACTGCACCAGGGGTGGGGACCCAGTACTTC. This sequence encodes CASSLTAPGVGTQYF.

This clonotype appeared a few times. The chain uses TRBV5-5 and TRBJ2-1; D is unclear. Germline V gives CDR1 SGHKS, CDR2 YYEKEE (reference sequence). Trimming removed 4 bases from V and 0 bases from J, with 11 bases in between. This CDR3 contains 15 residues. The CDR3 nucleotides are TGTGCCAGCAGCGTCCAGGACCGCTCCTACAATGAGCAGTTCTTC. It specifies CASSVQDRSYNEQFF.

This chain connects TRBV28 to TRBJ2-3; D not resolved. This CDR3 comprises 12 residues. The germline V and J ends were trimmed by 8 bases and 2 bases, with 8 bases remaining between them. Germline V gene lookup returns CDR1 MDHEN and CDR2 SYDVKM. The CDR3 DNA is TGTGCCAGCCGTGCAGCCACAGATACGCAGTATTTT. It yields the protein CASRAATDTQYF.

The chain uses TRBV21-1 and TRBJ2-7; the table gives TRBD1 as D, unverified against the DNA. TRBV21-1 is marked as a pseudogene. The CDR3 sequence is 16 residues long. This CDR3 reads CASSIRVGGAVLVQYF. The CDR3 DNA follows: TGTGCCAGCAGCATTCGGGTCGGGGGGGCTGTCCTTGTGCAGTACTTC.

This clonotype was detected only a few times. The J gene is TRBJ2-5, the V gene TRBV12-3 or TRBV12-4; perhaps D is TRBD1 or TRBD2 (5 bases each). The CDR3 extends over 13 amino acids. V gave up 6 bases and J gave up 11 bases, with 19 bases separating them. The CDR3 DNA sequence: TGTGCCAGCAGGGGGCAGTCCGAGTGGGAGCAGTACTTC. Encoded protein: CASRGQSEWEQYF.

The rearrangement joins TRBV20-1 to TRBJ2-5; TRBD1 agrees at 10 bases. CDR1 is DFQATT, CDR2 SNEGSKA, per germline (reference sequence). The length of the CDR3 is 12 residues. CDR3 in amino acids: CNAEDRGETQYF. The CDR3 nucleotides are TGCAATGCCGAGGACAGGGGGGAGACCCAGTACTTC.

The CDR3 loop reads CASSSGFGNTIYF. As DNA, the CDR3 is TGTGCCAGCAGCTCCGGGTTCGGAAACACCATATATTTT. J is TRBJ1-3 and V is TRBV5-5; D gene unclear. The V end was cut by 3 bases, the J end by 4 bases, with 8 bases between. The germline gives CDR1 SGHKS, CDR2 YYEKEE (reference sequence). CDR3 length: 13 residues.

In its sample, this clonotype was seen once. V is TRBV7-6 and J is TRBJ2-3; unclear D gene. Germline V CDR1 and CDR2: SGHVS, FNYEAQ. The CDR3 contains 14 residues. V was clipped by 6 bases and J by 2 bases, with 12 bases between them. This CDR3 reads CASSARGFTDTQYF. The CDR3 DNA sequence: TGTGCCAGCAGTGCCCGTGGGTTCACAGATACGCAGTATTTT. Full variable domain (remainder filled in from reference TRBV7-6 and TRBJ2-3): GAGVSQSPRYKVTKRGQDVALRCDPISGHVSLYWYRQALGQGPEFLTYFNYEAQQDKSGLPNDRFSAERPEGSISTLTIQRTEQRDSAMYRCASSARGFTDTQYFGPGTRLTVL.

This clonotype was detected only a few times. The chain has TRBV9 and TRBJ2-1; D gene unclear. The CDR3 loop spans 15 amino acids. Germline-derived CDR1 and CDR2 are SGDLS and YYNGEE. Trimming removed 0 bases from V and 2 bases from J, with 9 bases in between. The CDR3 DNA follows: TGTGCCAGCAGCGTAGACCCAGCCACCTACAATGAGCAGTTCTTC. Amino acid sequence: CASSVDPATYNEQFF.

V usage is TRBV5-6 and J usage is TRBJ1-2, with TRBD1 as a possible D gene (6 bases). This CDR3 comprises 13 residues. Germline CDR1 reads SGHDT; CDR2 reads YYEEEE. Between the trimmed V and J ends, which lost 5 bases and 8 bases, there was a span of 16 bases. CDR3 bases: TGTGCCAGCAGTCGAGCGGACAGTAGCGGCTACACCTTC. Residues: CASSRADSSGYTF.

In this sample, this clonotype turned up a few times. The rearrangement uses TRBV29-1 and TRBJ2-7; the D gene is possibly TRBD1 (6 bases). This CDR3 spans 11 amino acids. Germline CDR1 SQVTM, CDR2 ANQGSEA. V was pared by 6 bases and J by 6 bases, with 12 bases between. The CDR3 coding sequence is TGCAGCGTGGCCAGGGGATCCGAGCAGTACTTC. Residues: CSVARGSEQYF.

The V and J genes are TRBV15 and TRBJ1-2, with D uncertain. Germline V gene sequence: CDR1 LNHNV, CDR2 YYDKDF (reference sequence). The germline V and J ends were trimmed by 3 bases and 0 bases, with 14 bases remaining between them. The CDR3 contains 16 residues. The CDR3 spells CATSSPVGETNYGYTF. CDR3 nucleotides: TGTGCCACCAGCAGCCCCGTTGGGGAGACTAACTATGGCTACACCTTC.

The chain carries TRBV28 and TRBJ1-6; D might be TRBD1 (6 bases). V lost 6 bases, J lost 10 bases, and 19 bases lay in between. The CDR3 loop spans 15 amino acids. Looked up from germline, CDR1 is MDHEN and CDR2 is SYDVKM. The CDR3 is CASRLGQGLVSPLHF. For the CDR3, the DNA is TGTGCCAGCAGACTGGGGCAGGGGCTGGTATCACCCCTCCACTTT.

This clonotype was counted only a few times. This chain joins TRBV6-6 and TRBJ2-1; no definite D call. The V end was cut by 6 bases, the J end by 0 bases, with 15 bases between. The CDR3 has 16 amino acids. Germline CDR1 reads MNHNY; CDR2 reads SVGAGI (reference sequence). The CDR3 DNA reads TGTGCCAGCAGGACCGGGCGACCGGGCTCCTACAATGAGCAGTTCTTC. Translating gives CASRTGRPGSYNEQFF.

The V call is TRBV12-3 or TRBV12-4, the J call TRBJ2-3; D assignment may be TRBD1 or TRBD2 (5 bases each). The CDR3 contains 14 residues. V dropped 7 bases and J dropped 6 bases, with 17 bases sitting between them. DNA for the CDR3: TGTGCCAGCAACGGTCGGGACCTCGGGGATACGCAGTATTTT. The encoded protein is CASNGRDLGDTQYF.

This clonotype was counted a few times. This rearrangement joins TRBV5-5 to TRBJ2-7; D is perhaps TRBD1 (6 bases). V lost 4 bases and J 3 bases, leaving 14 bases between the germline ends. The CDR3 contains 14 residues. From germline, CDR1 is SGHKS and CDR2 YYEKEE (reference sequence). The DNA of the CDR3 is TGTGCCAGCAGCCCCGTTCAGGGGAGCTACGAGCAGTACTTC. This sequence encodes CASSPVQGSYEQYF.

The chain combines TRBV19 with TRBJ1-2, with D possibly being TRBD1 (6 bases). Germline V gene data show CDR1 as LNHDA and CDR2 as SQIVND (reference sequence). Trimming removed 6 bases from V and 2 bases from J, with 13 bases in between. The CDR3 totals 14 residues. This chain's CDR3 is CASSPQGENYGYTF. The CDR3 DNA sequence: TGTGCCAGTAGCCCACAGGGAGAAAACTATGGCTACACCTTC.

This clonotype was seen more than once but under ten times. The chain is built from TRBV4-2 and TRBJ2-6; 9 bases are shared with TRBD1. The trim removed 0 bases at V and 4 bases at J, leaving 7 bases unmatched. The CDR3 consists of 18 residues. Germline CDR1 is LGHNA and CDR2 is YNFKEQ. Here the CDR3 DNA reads TGTGCCAGCAGCCAAGAGGGGACAGGGAGCTCAGGGGCCAACGTCCTGACTTTC. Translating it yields CASSQEGTGSSGANVLTF.

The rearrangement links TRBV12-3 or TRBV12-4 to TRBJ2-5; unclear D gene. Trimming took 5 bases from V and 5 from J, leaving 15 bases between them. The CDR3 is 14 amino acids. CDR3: CASSNRPVRETQYF. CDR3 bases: TGTGCCAGCAGTAACCGACCCGTGCGGGAGACCCAGTACTTC.

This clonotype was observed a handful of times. The CDR3 here is CSAPEGGSQPQHF. The CDR3 region has the DNA TGCAGTGCCCCGGAGGGGGGAAGTCAGCCCCAGCATTTT. The chain joins TRBV20-1 to TRBJ1-5, with D maybe TRBD1 (6 bases). Germline values: CDR1 DFQATT, CDR2 SNEGSKA (reference sequence). The V end was cut by 6 bases, the J end by 6 bases, with 15 bases between. The CDR3 sequence is 13 residues long.

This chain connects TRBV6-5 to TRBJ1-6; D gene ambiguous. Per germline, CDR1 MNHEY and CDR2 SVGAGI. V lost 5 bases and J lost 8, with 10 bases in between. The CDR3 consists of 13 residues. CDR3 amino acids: CASSMEMDSPLHF. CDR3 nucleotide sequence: TGTGCCAGCAGTATGGAAATGGATTCACCCCTCCACTTT.

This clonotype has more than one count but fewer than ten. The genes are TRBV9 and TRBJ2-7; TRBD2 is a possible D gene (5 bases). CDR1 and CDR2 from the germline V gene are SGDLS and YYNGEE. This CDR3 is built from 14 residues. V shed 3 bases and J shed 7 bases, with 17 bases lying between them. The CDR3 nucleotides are TGTGCCAGCAGCGAGAACTCTCTAGCTGGGGAGCAGTACTTC. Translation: CASSENSLAGEQYF.

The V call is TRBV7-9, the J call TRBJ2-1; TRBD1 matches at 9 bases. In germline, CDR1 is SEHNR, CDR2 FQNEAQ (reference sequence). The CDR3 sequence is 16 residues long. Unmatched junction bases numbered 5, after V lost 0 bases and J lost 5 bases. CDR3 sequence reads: CASSLARDRANNEQFF. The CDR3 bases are TGTGCCAGCAGCTTAGCGCGGGACAGGGCTAACAATGAGCAGTTCTTC. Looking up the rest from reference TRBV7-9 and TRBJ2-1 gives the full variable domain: DTGVSQNPRHKITKRGQNVTFRCDPISEHNRLYWYRQTLGQGPEFLTYFQNEAQLEKSRLLSDRFSAERPKGSFSTLEIQRTEQGDSAMYLCASSLARDRANNEQFFGPGTRLTVL.

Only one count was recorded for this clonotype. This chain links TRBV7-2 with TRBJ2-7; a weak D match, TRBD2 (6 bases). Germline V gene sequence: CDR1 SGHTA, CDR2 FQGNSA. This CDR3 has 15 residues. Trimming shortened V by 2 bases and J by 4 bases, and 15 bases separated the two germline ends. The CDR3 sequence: CASSLTGFGGYEQYF. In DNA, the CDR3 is TGTGCCAGCAGCTTAACAGGCTTTGGGGGGTACGAGCAGTACTTC. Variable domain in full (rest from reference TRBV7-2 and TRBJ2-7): GAGVSQSPSNKVTEKGKDVELRCDPISGHTALYWYRQSLGQGLEFLIYFQGNSAPDKSGLPSDRFSAERTGGSVSTLTIQRTQQEDSAVYLCASSLTGFGGYEQYFGPGTRLTVT.

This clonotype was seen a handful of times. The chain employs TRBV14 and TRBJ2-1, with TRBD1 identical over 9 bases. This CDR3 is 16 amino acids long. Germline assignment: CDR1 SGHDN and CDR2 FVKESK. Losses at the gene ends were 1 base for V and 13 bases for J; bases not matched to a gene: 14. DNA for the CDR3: TGTGCCAGCAGCCAAGGGAGCGTGGGACAGGGAGGGCTTCAGTTCTTC. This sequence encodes CASSQGSVGQGGLQFF.